This is a list of T cell receptor beta chains from one sample in a study of beta chain features in type 1 diabetes. TCRdb's copy holds only in-frame clones and misses some; the assay was immunoSEQ multiplex PCR. This sample has 450,000 or so clones, with roughly 10% found just once. Source material: naive CD4+ T cells from blood. These TCRs come from a woman aged 18-29 years in good health. CDR3s include the opening cysteine and the closing phenylalanine or tryptophan. The D gene is left open where the match is weak. Expanded clones get a size class; other rows say once, few or many, or leave the size out.

v_call: TRBV23-1; clone_size: few; d_call: TRBD1; j_call: TRBJ1-2; cdr3_aa: CASSHTRGKGYGYTF; cdr3_nt: TGCGCCAGCAGTCATACCAGGGGGAAGGGGTATGGCTACACCTTC
v_call: TRBV4-1; clone_size: -; d_call: -; j_call: TRBJ1-6; cdr3_aa: CASSPFGSNNSPLHF; cdr3_nt: TGCGCCAGCAGCCCGTTCGGCAGTAATAATTCACCCCTCCACTTT
v_call: TRBV6-6; clone_size: few; d_call: -; j_call: TRBJ2-3; cdr3_aa: CASSTRTGTTDTQYF; cdr3_nt: TGTGCCAGCAGTACTCGGACCGGGACCACAGATACGCAGTATTTT
v_call: TRBV7-9; clone_size: -; d_call: TRBD1; j_call: TRBJ2-6; cdr3_aa: CASSLGTGSSPGANVLTF; cdr3_nt: TGTGCCAGCAGCTTAGGGACAGGGAGTTCTCCCGGGGCCAACGTCCTGACTTTC
v_call: TRBV7-9; clone_size: few; d_call: TRBD2; j_call: TRBJ2-7; cdr3_aa: CASSSGLAYTYEQYF; cdr3_nt: TGTGCCAGCAGCTCGGGACTAGCCTATACATACGAGCAGTACTTC
v_call: TRBV4-3; clone_size: few; d_call: -; j_call: TRBJ1-4; cdr3_aa: CASSQDIAGGRVEKLFF; cdr3_nt: TGCGCCAGCAGCCAAGATATAGCCGGAGGGAGGGTTGAAAAACTGTTTTTT
v_call: TRBV30; clone_size: -; d_call: TRBD2; j_call: TRBJ2-7; cdr3_aa: CAWSEDSGFYEQYF; cdr3_nt: TGTGCCTGGAGTGAGGATAGCGGGTTCTACGAGCAGTACTTC
v_call: TRBV5-4; clone_size: few; d_call: -; j_call: TRBJ2-1; cdr3_aa: CASSLSGSRNEQFF; cdr3_nt: TGTGCCAGCAGCTTATCCGGGAGTCGCAATGAGCAGTTCTTC
v_call: TRBV5-6; clone_size: few; d_call: TRBD1; j_call: TRBJ1-4; cdr3_aa: CASSLFDRGNEKLFF; cdr3_nt: TGTGCCAGCAGCTTGTTTGACAGGGGAAATGAAAAACTGTTTTTT
v_call: TRBV19; clone_size: -; d_call: TRBD2; j_call: TRBJ2-5; cdr3_aa: CASSSRSSGGAETQYF; cdr3_nt: TGTGCCAGTAGTTCGAGGAGTAGCGGGGGAGCGGAGACCCAGTACTTC
v_call: TRBV5-4; clone_size: -; d_call: TRBD1; j_call: TRBJ2-7; cdr3_aa: CASSFPGGLYEQYF; cdr3_nt: TGTGCCAGCAGCTTCCCAGGGGGTCTCTACGAGCAGTACTTC
v_call: TRBV5-1; clone_size: -; d_call: -; j_call: TRBJ2-1; cdr3_aa: CASSLATGLIYNEQFF; cdr3_nt: TGCGCCAGCAGCTTGGCTACAGGGCTGATCTACAATGAGCAGTTCTTC
v_call: TRBV6-5; clone_size: -; d_call: -; j_call: TRBJ2-4; cdr3_aa: CASHPGSPKNIQYF; cdr3_nt: TGTGCCAGCCACCCTGGGTCCCCCAAAAACATTCAGTACTTC
v_call: TRBV9; clone_size: -; d_call: -; j_call: TRBJ2-1; cdr3_aa: CASSVRGLPYDNEQFF; cdr3_nt: TGTGCCAGCAGCGTCCGGGGGCTGCCCTATGACAATGAGCAGTTCTTC
v_call: TRBV6-6; clone_size: -; d_call: TRBD1; j_call: TRBJ1-5; cdr3_aa: CASSSGQGSNQPQHF; cdr3_nt: TGTGCCAGCAGTTCTGGACAGGGGAGCAATCAGCCCCAGCATTTT
v_call: TRBV29-1; clone_size: -; d_call: TRBD1; j_call: TRBJ1-2; cdr3_aa: CSARTGGGHTF; cdr3_nt: TGCAGCGCCCGAACAGGGGGCGGCCACACCTTC
v_call: TRBV7-2; clone_size: few; d_call: TRBD2; j_call: TRBJ2-1; cdr3_aa: CASSLVVAGDEQFF; cdr3_nt: TGTGCCAGCAGCTTAGTCGTAGCGGGAGATGAGCAGTTCTTC
v_call: TRBV5-1; clone_size: -; d_call: TRBD2; j_call: TRBJ2-7; cdr3_aa: CASSQTGTNYEQYF; cdr3_nt: TGCGCCAGCAGCCAAACCGGGACTAACTACGAGCAGTACTTC